Listed here are 26 T cell receptor beta chains from one sample, sequenced in a study of cytomegalovirus exposure and HLA in healthy donors. PCR was performed using 60 Vbeta and 13 Jbeta primers. The method was immunoSEQ multiplex PCR; TCRdb's version includes in-frame clones alone and lacks a portion of them. The sample lists 150,000 to 200,000 clones, over 80% occurring once. Sequencing was performed on PBMCs. The source is a girl aged 10-17 years in good health and CMV-seropositive.

V usage is TRBV5-1 and J usage is TRBJ2-5; the D is unclear. V was cut by 2 bases and J by 2 bases, with 7 bases left in between. Germline CDR1 and CDR2: SGHRS and YFSETQ. The CDR3 runs to 13 residues. The CDR3 nucleotides are TGCGCCAGCAGCTTTCAGTCACAAGAGACCCAGTACTTC. This gives the protein CASSFQSQETQYF.

The chain is built from TRBV7-2 and TRBJ2-2, with TRBD2 matching 9 bases. This CDR3 is built from 16 residues. Trimming removed 4 bases from V and 6 bases from J; junction bases left unmatched: 9. Germline lookup yields CDR1 SGHTA and CDR2 FQGNSA. The DNA for the CDR3 is TGTGCCAGCAGCTCCGACTTCGGACTAGCGTCCGGGGAGCTGTTTTTT. It is translated as CASSSDFGLASGELFF.

Of note for this clone: A read error may produce the germline difference seen at one junction end. The J gene is TRBJ2-7, the V gene TRBV7-9, with TRBD2 as a possible D gene (5 bases). The CDR3 is 17 residues long. CDR1 is SEHNR, CDR2 FQNEAQ, per germline (reference sequence). CDR3 region: CSSSSFHQRTSSYEQYF. The CDR3 DNA reads as TGTTCCAGCAGCTCCTTTCATCAGCGGACGAGCTCCTACGAGCAGTACTTC.

V and J are TRBV7-3 and TRBJ2-5; 7 bases map to TRBD1. Germline CDR1 is SGHTA and CDR2 is FQGTGA. The CDR3 contains 14 residues. V shed 6 bases and J 2 bases; nucleotides not matched to a gene: 6. The CDR3 DNA sequence: TGTGCCAGCAGTTCGACAGGGAGACAAGAGACCCAGTACTTC. Encoded protein: CASSSTGRQETQYF.

The V call is TRBV30, the J call TRBJ2-7, with D unclear. Germline loops: CDR1 GTSNPN, CDR2 SVGIG (reference sequence). This CDR3 has 13 amino acids. The V end lost 1 base, the J end lost 3 bases, and 10 bases lay between the germline ends. The CDR3 region is CAWSGGSYYEQYF. DNA for the CDR3: TGTGCCTGGAGTGGCGGTAGCTACTACGAGCAGTACTTC.

This sequence joins TRBV7-2 and TRBJ1-5; weak D call: TRBD1 (6 bases). Between the trimmed V and J ends, which lost 4 bases and 7 bases, there was a span of 17 bases. The CDR3 totals 15 residues. The V gene's germline CDR1 is SGHTA and CDR2 FQGNSA. CDR3 coding DNA: TGTGCCAGCAGCTGGGAGGGGGGGAGGGAACAGCCCCAGCATTTT. Protein sequence: CASSWEGGREQPQHF.

The genes are TRBV30 and TRBJ2-1; the match to TRBD1 covers 9 bases. The CDR3 is 14 residues long. Germline trimming cut 2 bases from V and 8 bases from J; bases unmatched to any gene: 7. Germline V gives CDR1 GTSNPN, CDR2 SVGIG (reference sequence). The CDR3 DNA sequence: TGTGCCTGGAGTCTTACAGGGGGCATAGATGAGCAGTTCTTC. Translating gives CAWSLTGGIDEQFF.

This sequence joins TRBV21-1 and TRBJ2-7; the table's D call TRBD1 went unverified against the DNA. TRBV21-1 is a pseudogene locus. The CDR3 totals 15 residues. This CDR3 is CASSKCTGHPYEQYF. Written as DNA, the CDR3 is TGTGCCAGCAGCAAATGCACAGGACACCCCTACGAGCAGTACTTC.

The rearrangement joins TRBV28 to TRBJ2-5, with 12 nucleotides matching TRBD2. The CDR3 extends over 17 amino acids. Germline V gives CDR1 MDHEN, CDR2 SYDVKM. The trim removed 2 bases at V and 4 bases at J, leaving 8 bases unmatched. This CDR3 reads CASSLRASGRAVETQYF. The CDR3 DNA sequence: TGTGCCAGCAGTTTAAGGGCTAGCGGGAGGGCCGTAGAGACCCAGTACTTC.

The chain uses TRBV27 and TRBJ2-3; 10 positions match TRBD1. The CDR3 contains 15 residues. Losses at the gene ends were 5 bases for V and 10 bases for J; bases not matched to a gene: 12. Germline V gene sequence: CDR1 MNHEY, CDR2 SMNVEV (reference sequence). The CDR3 loop is CASSGDRGRFLAQYF. The CDR3 DNA sequence: TGTGCCAGCAGTGGTGACAGGGGGCGTTTTCTTGCGCAGTATTTT.

The chain joins TRBV6-5 to TRBJ2-1; D remains ambiguous. Germline assignment: CDR1 MNHEY and CDR2 SVGAGI. V lost 5 bases and J 4 bases, leaving 12 bases between the germline ends. This CDR3 spans 14 amino acids. The CDR3 spells CASSRAMKYNEQFF. In nucleotides, the CDR3 is TGTGCCAGCAGTCGAGCGATGAAATACAATGAGCAGTTCTTC.

The chain couples TRBV4-1 to TRBJ2-5, with a weak D call TRBD1 (5 bases). Trimming removed 4 bases from V and 3 bases from J, with 15 bases in between. Per the germline V gene, CDR1 is MGHRA and CDR2 is YSYEKL. This CDR3 is built from 15 residues. The CDR3 loop is CASSRGRQFKETQYF. CDR3 nucleotides: TGCGCCAGCAGCCGGGGCAGGCAGTTCAAAGAGACCCAGTACTTC.

V is TRBV6-6 and J is TRBJ1-3, with a weak D call TRBD1 (6 bases). The V and J ends lost 4 bases and 4 bases respectively, with 14 bases between them. CDR3 length equals 15 residues. Germline values: CDR1 MNHNY, CDR2 SVGAGI (reference sequence). The CDR3 sequence is CASSFEWGLGNTIYF. The CDR3 nucleotides read TGTGCCAGCAGTTTTGAGTGGGGGCTCGGAAACACCATATATTTT.

V usage is TRBV9 and J usage is TRBJ2-3, with 7 bases lining up with TRBD1. V trimming: 3 bases; J trimming: 6 bases; junction bases outside the gene matches: 7. Germline values: CDR1 SGDLS, CDR2 YYNGEE. This CDR3 comprises 14 residues. CDR3 region: CASSAPTGPDTQYF. The CDR3 DNA is TGTGCCAGCAGCGCCCCGACAGGGCCCGATACGCAGTATTTT.

CDR3 in amino acids: CASSLSNRGRGYPGELFF. CDR3 sequence (DNA): TGTGCCAGCAGCCTTAGTAACAGGGGTCGCGGTTATCCCGGGGAGCTGTTTTTT. V usage is TRBV7-2 and J usage is TRBJ2-2; 7 nucleotides match TRBD1. V dropped 5 bases and J dropped 6; count of bases not matched to a gene: 18. CDR1 SGHTA and CDR2 FQGNSA come from the germline V gene. The CDR3 spans 18 residues.

This chain uses TRBV5-1 with TRBJ2-5; TRBD2 matches 15 bases. Germline values: CDR1 SGHRS, CDR2 YFSETQ. V gave up 4 bases and J gave up 5 bases; unmatched junction bases: 9. This CDR3 is built from 17 residues. The DNA for the CDR3 is TGCGCCAGCAGCCCGGGGACTAGCGGGGGGCCGCGGGAGACCCAGTACTTC. Translation gives CASSPGTSGGPRETQYF. The complete variable domain, with remaining parts taken from reference TRBV5-1 and TRBJ2-5, reads KAGVTQTPRYLIKTRGQQVTLSCSPISGHRSVSWYQQTPGQGLQFLFEYFSETQRNKGNFPGRFSGRQFSNSRSEMNVSTLELGDSALYLCASSPGTSGGPRETQYFGPGTRLLVL.

The genes are TRBV27 and TRBJ2-1, with 11 bases matching TRBD2. The germline V gene has CDR1 MNHEY and CDR2 SMNVEV (reference sequence). The CDR3 is made up of 15 amino acids. Unmatched junction bases numbered 6, after V lost 6 bases and J lost 5 bases. The CDR3 region is CASRPTSGANNEQFF. Here the CDR3 DNA reads TGTGCCAGCAGACCGACTAGCGGGGCAAACAATGAGCAGTTCTTC.

CDR3 region: CASSFDAREKLFF. The CDR3 DNA sequence: TGTGCCAGCAGCTTCGACGCTAGAGAAAAACTGTTTTTT. This chain connects TRBV7-8 to TRBJ1-4; D is uncertain. V was trimmed by 3 bases and J by 8 bases, leaving 10 bases between them. Germline V lookup: CDR1 SGHVS, CDR2 FQNEAQ. The CDR3 length is 13 residues.

CDR3 DNA sequence: TGCGCCAGCAGCCAAGTTATAGCGGGGGCGGGGGAAAAACTGTTTTTT. Encoded protein: CASSQVIAGAGEKLFF. This chain links TRBV4-1 with TRBJ1-4; TRBD1 might be the D (6 bases). The germline V and J ends were trimmed by 1 base and 8 bases, with 17 bases remaining between them. CDR1 and CDR2 (germline): MGHRA, YSYEKL. The CDR3 loop spans 16 amino acids.

The chain couples TRBV11-2 to TRBJ2-7, with D maybe TRBD2 (5 bases). In germline, CDR1 is SGHAT, CDR2 FQNNGV. V was pared by 5 bases and J by 2 bases, with 16 bases between. The CDR3 is made up of 15 amino acids. CDR3 loop: CASSQSGESPYEQYF. CDR3 nucleotides: TGTGCCAGCAGCCAGAGTGGGGAGAGCCCCTACGAGCAGTACTTC.

The chain joins TRBV27 to TRBJ2-1, with 10 bases aligning to TRBD2. CDR1 is MNHEY, CDR2 SMNVEV, per germline (reference sequence). There are 15 residues in the CDR3. The ends lost 3 bases at V and 5 bases at J; junction bases unmatched: 4. The CDR3 region is CASSFWTSGNNEQFF. The CDR3 DNA follows: TGTGCCAGCAGTTTTTGGACTAGCGGAAACAATGAGCAGTTCTTC.

This clone was observed a handful of times. The chain links TRBV25-1 to TRBJ2-7, with 9 bases matching TRBD1. The V gene end was trimmed by 10 bases and the J gene end by 1 base; junction bases not matched to a gene: 14. Germline V gene lookup returns CDR1 MGHDK and CDR2 SYGVNS. The CDR3 consists of 16 residues. Here the CDR3 reads CATSPTGGEFSYEQYF. The CDR3 bases are TGTGCCACGAGCCCCACAGGGGGCGAATTTTCCTACGAGCAGTACTTC.

J is TRBJ2-3 and V is TRBV28; 8 bases fit TRBD2. The CDR3 totals 15 residues. Losses at the gene ends were 3 bases for V and 4 bases for J; bases not matched to a gene: 6. CDR1 is MDHEN, CDR2 SYDVKM, per germline. CDR3 bases: TGTGCCAGCAGTTTCGCGACTAGCGCGGCAGATACGCAGTATTTT. This encodes CASSFATSAADTQYF. Filled out from reference TRBV28 and TRBJ2-3, the complete variable domain reads DVKVTQSSRYLVKRTGEKVFLECVQDMDHENMFWYRQDPGLGLRLIYFSYDVKMKEKGDIPEGYSVSREKKERFSLILESASTNQTSMYLCASSFATSAADTQYFGPGTRLTVL.

The chain carries TRBV7-3 and TRBJ2-1, with D maybe TRBD2 (7 bases). V dropped 2 bases and J dropped 9 bases, with 14 bases sitting between them. The germline V gene encodes CDR1 SGHTA and CDR2 FQGTGA. This CDR3 is built from 14 residues. This CDR3 is CASSLAGAYSEQFF. The CDR3 DNA is TGTGCCAGCAGCTTAGCGGGGGCGTATAGTGAGCAGTTCTTC.

This chain uses TRBV5-4 with TRBJ1-1; D unresolved. This CDR3 is built from 13 residues. Germline CDR1 reads SGHNT; CDR2 reads YYREEE (reference sequence). V lost 3 bases and J lost 0, with 6 bases in between. The CDR3 DNA reads as TGTGCCAGCAGCTCAAAAATGAACACTGAAGCTTTCTTT. It is translated as CASSSKMNTEAFF.

The gene calls are TRBV4-3 and TRBJ1-5; maybe TRBD1 (5 bases). Germline V lookup: CDR1 LGHNA, CDR2 YSLEER. The CDR3 has 17 residues. Trimming cost V 0 bases and J 6 bases, with 18 bases left between them. As DNA, the CDR3 is TGCGCCAGCAGCCAAGATGATTTTAGGGCAGGGCCTCAGCCCCAGCATTTT. It specifies CASSQDDFRAGPQPQHF.